Presented here are 8 T cell receptor beta chains from one specimen sequenced in a study of STAT5B mutations in CD4+ large granular lymphocyte leukemia. Produced via immunoSEQ multiplex PCR; TCRdb's table is partial and in-frame only. The table records around 33,000 clones, approximately 90% of them present only once. The sample consisted of CD4+ T cells from blood buffy coats. Every receptor here comes from a human donor in good health.

The chain couples TRBV4-3 to TRBJ1-4, with 7 nucleotides matching TRBD1. With 2 bases clipped from V and 3 bases from J, the junction kept 3 bases outside the gene matches. The CDR3 contains 15 residues. CDR1 and CDR2 from the germline V gene are LGHNA and YSLEER. The DNA for the CDR3 is TGCGCCAGCAGCCAACAGGGGGAGGCTAATGAAAAACTGTTTTTT. Its translation is CASSQQGEANEKLFF.

V gene TRBV18 combines with J gene TRBJ2-7; 8 positions agree with TRBD2. V trimming: 6 bases; J trimming: 5 bases; junction bases outside the gene matches: 9. CDR3 length: 14 residues. Looked up from germline, CDR1 is KGHSH and CDR2 is LQKENI. The CDR3 loop reads CASSPWTSSDEQYF. The CDR3 DNA is TGTGCCAGCTCCCCGTGGACTAGCAGCGACGAGCAGTACTTC.

J is TRBJ1-2 and V is TRBV19, with 9 bases fitting TRBD1. The V and J ends lost 8 bases and 4 bases, in that order; junction bases with no gene match: 2. The germline CDR1 and CDR2 sequences are LNHDA and SQIVND (reference sequence). The CDR3 consists of 12 residues. Here the CDR3 reads CASGGQGYGYTF. Here the CDR3 DNA reads TGTGCCAGTGGGGGACAGGGCTATGGCTACACCTTC.

The rearrangement links TRBV30 to TRBJ1-6; D remains ambiguous. This CDR3 has 12 residues. Germline V gene sequence: CDR1 GTSNPN, CDR2 SVGIG (reference sequence). The V and J ends lost 2 bases and 10 bases respectively, with 9 bases between them. The CDR3 nucleotides are TGTGCCTGGAGTAGGGATGCCTCACCCCTCCACTTT. It codes for CAWSRDASPLHF.

This sequence joins TRBV18 and TRBJ1-6, with D perhaps TRBD1 (6 bases). This CDR3 has 14 residues. Germline V gene lookup returns CDR1 KGHSH and CDR2 LQKENI. V lost 2 bases and J 9 bases, leaving 11 bases between the germline ends. CDR3 coding DNA: TGTGCCAGCTCACCAAGCGGGGGCGGTTCACCCCTCCACTTT. Translated, it gives CASSPSGGGSPLHF.

This chain uses TRBV5-1 with TRBJ2-5, with 8 bases that match TRBD2. The V gene end was trimmed by 6 bases and the J gene end by 2 bases; junction bases not matched to a gene: 9. Germline V gene data show CDR1 as SGHRS and CDR2 as YFSETQ. The CDR3 has 15 amino acids. The CDR3 is CASIPTGGRQETQYF. Here the CDR3 DNA reads TGCGCCAGCATCCCCACGGGGGGGAGGCAAGAGACCCAGTACTTC.

The chain uses TRBV7-2 and TRBJ2-7; 10 positions match TRBD2. The germline V gene has CDR1 SGHTA and CDR2 FQGNSA. CDR3 length equals 14 residues. V trimming: 1 base; J trimming: 7 bases; junction bases outside the gene matches: 4. The CDR3 DNA follows: TGTGCCAGCAGCTTAGGTGGTAGCGGGGGGGAGCAGTACTTC. Translating gives CASSLGGSGGEQYF.

V usage is TRBV27 and J usage is TRBJ2-3; 8 bases are shared with TRBD2. Germline values: CDR1 MNHEY, CDR2 SMNVEV (reference sequence). CDR3 length equals 15 residues. Trimming took 4 bases from V and 4 from J; bases not matched to a gene: 7. In nucleotides, the CDR3 is TGTGCCAGCAGTTCGGGACTAGGTTCCGCAGATACGCAGTATTTT. Its protein is CASSSGLGSADTQYF.